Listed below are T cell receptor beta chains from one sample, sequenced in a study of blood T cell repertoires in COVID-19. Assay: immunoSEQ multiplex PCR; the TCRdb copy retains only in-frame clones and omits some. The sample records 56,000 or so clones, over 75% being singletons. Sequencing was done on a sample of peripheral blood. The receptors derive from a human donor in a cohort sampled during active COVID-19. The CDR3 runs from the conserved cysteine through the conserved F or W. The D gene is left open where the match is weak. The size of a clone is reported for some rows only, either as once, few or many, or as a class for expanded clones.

CDR3aa: CASSQDRGGRGYTF
CDR3nt: TGCGCCAGCAGCCAAGACAGGGGTGGTCGAGGCTACACCTTC
d_gene: TRBD1
j_gene: TRBJ1-2
len: 14
v_gene: TRBV5-1
abundance: once

CDR3aa: CASSTGQGAGETQYF
CDR3nt: TGCGCCAGCAGCACGGGACAGGGGGCTGGCGAGACCCAGTACTTC
d_gene: TRBD1
j_gene: TRBJ2-5
len: 15
v_gene: TRBV5-1
abundance: .

CDR3aa: CASSLEWRASAPYEQYF
CDR3nt: TGCGCCAGCAGCTTGGAGTGGCGGGCTTCGGCCCCCTACGAGCAGTACTTC
d_gene: .
j_gene: TRBJ2-7
len: 17
v_gene: TRBV5-1
abundance: .

CDR3aa: CASSPGDRGGLVFF
CDR3nt: TGTGCCAGCAGTCCAGGGGACAGGGGAGGATTAGTGTTTTTT
d_gene: TRBD1
j_gene: TRBJ1-4
len: 14
v_gene: TRBV6-5
abundance: few

CDR3aa: CATSDPRWGANTGELFF
CDR3nt: TGTGCCACCAGTGACCCGAGGTGGGGAGCGAACACCGGGGAGCTGTTTTTT
d_gene: .
j_gene: TRBJ2-2
len: 17
v_gene: TRBV24-1
abundance: .

CDR3aa: CASSLRQGAKTF
CDR3nt: TGTGCCAGCAGCCTCCGACAGGGGGCTAAAACCTTC
d_gene: TRBD1
j_gene: TRBJ1-2
len: 12
v_gene: TRBV7-2
abundance: .

CDR3aa: CASTWGPGELFF
CDR3nt: TGTGCCAGCACTTGGGGGCCCGGGGAGCTGTTTTTT
d_gene: .
j_gene: TRBJ2-2
len: 12
v_gene: TRBV12-3/TRBV12-4
abundance: .

CDR3aa: CASSSGQPQATQYF
CDR3nt: TGTGCCAGCAGCTCGGGACAGCCTCAGGCTACGCAGTATTTT
d_gene: TRBD1
j_gene: TRBJ2-3
len: 14
v_gene: TRBV7-9
abundance: once

CDR3aa: CASSPTVNTGELFF
CDR3nt: TGCGCCAGCAGCCCGACAGTGAACACCGGGGAGCTGTTTTTT
d_gene: .
j_gene: TRBJ2-2
len: 14
v_gene: TRBV4-1
abundance: .

CDR3aa: CASSLSGQGAGELFF
CDR3nt: TGTGCCAGCAGCCTCAGTGGGCAGGGGGCCGGGGAGCTGTTTTTT
d_gene: TRBD1
j_gene: TRBJ2-2
len: 15
v_gene: TRBV7-9
abundance: .

CDR3aa: CASSSAGTDDTEAFF
CDR3nt: TGTGCCAGCAGCTCTGCTGGGACAGACGACACTGAAGCTTTCTTT
d_gene: TRBD1
j_gene: TRBJ1-1
len: 15
v_gene: TRBV7-6
abundance: .

CDR3aa: CASSFRGQEYGYTF
CDR3nt: TGTGCCAGCAGTTTCAGGGGACAGGAGTATGGCTACACCTTC
d_gene: TRBD1
j_gene: TRBJ1-2
len: 14
v_gene: TRBV27
abundance: .

CDR3aa: CASSKSLSGYGYTF
CDR3nt: TGTGCCAGCAGTAAGTCTCTAAGTGGCTATGGCTACACCTTC
d_gene: .
j_gene: TRBJ1-2
len: 14
v_gene: TRBV6-5
abundance: once

CDR3aa: CASMKSTGNTGELFF
CDR3nt: TGTGCCAGCATGAAGTCGACAGGAAACACCGGGGAGCTGTTTTTT
d_gene: .
j_gene: TRBJ2-2
len: 15
v_gene: TRBV6-5
abundance: .

CDR3aa: CASSSTGSNEQFF
CDR3nt: TGTGCCAGCAGTTCAACAGGGTCGAATGAGCAGTTCTTC
d_gene: .
j_gene: TRBJ2-1
len: 13
v_gene: TRBV6-4
abundance: .

CDR3aa: CSVGTTGLSEAFF
CDR3nt: TGCAGCGTTGGCACCACAGGGTTATCTGAAGCTTTCTTT
d_gene: .
j_gene: TRBJ1-1
len: 13
v_gene: TRBV29-1
abundance: once

CDR3aa: CASSSTGEIRGNTIYF
CDR3nt: TGTGCCAGCTCGTCGACAGGGGAGATACGGGGAAACACCATATATTTT
d_gene: TRBD1
j_gene: TRBJ1-3
len: 16
v_gene: TRBV18
abundance: .

CDR3aa: CASSFPQGAHEQYF
CDR3nt: TGTGCCAGCAGTTTTCCCCAGGGGGCCCACGAGCAGTACTTC
d_gene: TRBD1
j_gene: TRBJ2-7
len: 14
v_gene: TRBV28
abundance: .

CDR3aa: CASSEGHSTDTQYF
CDR3nt: TGCGCCAGCAGTGAAGGACATAGCACAGATACGCAGTATTTT
d_gene: .
j_gene: TRBJ2-3
len: 14
v_gene: TRBV10-2
abundance: .

CDR3aa: CASSSLQGAHNQPQHF
CDR3nt: TGTGCCAGCAGTTCGCTACAGGGGGCGCACAATCAGCCCCAGCATTTT
d_gene: TRBD1
j_gene: TRBJ1-5
len: 16
v_gene: TRBV27
abundance: .

CDR3aa: CASSSQGAREQYF
CDR3nt: TGTGCCAGCAGTTCACAGGGGGCGCGTGAGCAGTACTTC
d_gene: TRBD1
j_gene: TRBJ2-7
len: 13
v_gene: TRBV12-3/TRBV12-4
abundance: .

CDR3aa: CASSQTGNTEAFF
CDR3nt: TGTGCCAGCTCTCAAACAGGGAACACTGAAGCTTTCTTT
d_gene: .
j_gene: TRBJ1-1
len: 13
v_gene: TRBV18
abundance: .

CDR3aa: CASSLAGGPGTDTQYF
CDR3nt: TGCGCCAGCAGCTTGGCAGGGGGGCCTGGCACAGATACGCAGTATTTT
d_gene: .
j_gene: TRBJ2-3
len: 16
v_gene: TRBV5-1
abundance: .